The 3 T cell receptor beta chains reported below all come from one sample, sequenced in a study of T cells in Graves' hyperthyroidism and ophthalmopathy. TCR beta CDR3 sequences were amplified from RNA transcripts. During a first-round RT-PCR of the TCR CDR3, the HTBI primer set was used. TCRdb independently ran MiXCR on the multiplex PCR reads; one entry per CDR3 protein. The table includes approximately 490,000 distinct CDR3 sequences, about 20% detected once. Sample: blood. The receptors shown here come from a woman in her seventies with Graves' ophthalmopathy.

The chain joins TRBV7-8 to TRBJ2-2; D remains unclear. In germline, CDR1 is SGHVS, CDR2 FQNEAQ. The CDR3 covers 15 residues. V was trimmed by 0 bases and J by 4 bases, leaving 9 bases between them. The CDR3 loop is CASSLAGWPTGELFF. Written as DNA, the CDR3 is TGTGCCAGCAGCTTAGCGGGATGGCCCACCGGGGAGCTGTTTTTT. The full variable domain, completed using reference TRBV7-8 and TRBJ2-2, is GAGVSQSPRYKVAKRGQDVALRCDPISGHVSLFWYQQALGQGPEFLTYFQNEAQLDKSGLPSDRFFAERPEGSVSTLKIQRTQQEDSAVYLCASSLAGWPTGELFFGEGSRLTVL.

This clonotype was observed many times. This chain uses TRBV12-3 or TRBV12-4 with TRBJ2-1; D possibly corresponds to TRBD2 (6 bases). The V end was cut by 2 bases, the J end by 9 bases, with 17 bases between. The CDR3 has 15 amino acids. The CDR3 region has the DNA TGTGCCAGCAGTTTATCGTTATCGGGGGTCCGTGAGCAGTTCTTC. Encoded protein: CASSLSLSGVREQFF.

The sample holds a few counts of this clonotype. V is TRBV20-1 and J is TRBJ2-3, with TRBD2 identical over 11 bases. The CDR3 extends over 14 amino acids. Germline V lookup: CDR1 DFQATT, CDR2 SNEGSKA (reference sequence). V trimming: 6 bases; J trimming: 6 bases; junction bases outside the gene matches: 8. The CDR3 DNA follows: TGCAGTGCCACGCCTAGCGGGAGGTGGGATACGCAGTATTTT. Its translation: CSATPSGRWDTQYF.